This T cell receptor (beta chain) was sequenced for a study of blood T cells in healthy people across ages. Germline V gives CDR1 KGHSH, CDR2 LQKENI. The CDR3 spans 15 residues. To note about this clonotype: A read error may explain this, as a much larger clone is one base away.

For the second PCR, which ran for about 6 to 12 cycles, a sample-barcoded 5' primer and a J-beta primer mix were used. TCRdb re-analysed the 5' RACE reads in MiXCR, keeping a single row per CDR3 protein. The sample yields more than 900,000 distinct CDR3 sequences, about 29% seen once. These data also featured in a second study, about T cells of mothers and their children.

This clonotype was obtained from a middle-aged woman in good health. The specimen sequenced was blood. V gene TRBV18 combines with J gene TRBJ2-1; maybe TRBD2 (5 bases). Here the CDR3 DNA reads TGTGCCAGCTCACCTAGCGCTAGCTCCTACAATGAGCAGTGCTTC. Its protein product is CASSPSASSYNEQCF.